The 14 T cell receptor beta chains below were found in one sample sequenced in a study of blood T cell repertoires in COVID-19. Assay used: immunoSEQ multiplex PCR; TCRdb lists only in-frame clones, some missing. The sample lists about 240,000 clones; around 87% were seen once. The source material was peripheral blood. These receptors were taken from a man aged 55 to 69 who had recovered from COVID-19.

This sequence joins TRBV7-8 and TRBJ1-2, with D possibly matching TRBD1 (6 bases). Germline loops: CDR1 SGHVS, CDR2 FQNEAQ. This CDR3 contains 14 residues. V was trimmed by 7 bases and J by 4 bases, leaving 16 bases between them. The CDR3 region is CASTRGGQFYGYTF. The CDR3 nucleotides read TGTGCCAGCACCAGGGGCGGGCAGTTCTATGGCTACACCTTC.

This chain connects TRBV4-1 to TRBJ1-1; maybe TRBD1 (6 bases). CDR3 length equals 16 residues. V gave up 5 bases and J gave up 2 bases, with 18 bases separating them. Germline V gives CDR1 MGHRA, CDR2 YSYEKL. CDR3 bases: TGCGCCAGCAGCAGGGGGGGACCTAGGTTTAACACTGAAGCTTTCTTT. Its translation is CASSRGGPRFNTEAFF.

The chain recombines TRBV2 with TRBJ1-6; 7 nucleotides line up with TRBD1. Germline CDR1 reads SNHLY; CDR2 reads FYNNEI. After removal of 8 bases from V and 5 bases from J, the junction contained 6 bases not matched to a gene. There are 14 residues in the CDR3. The CDR3 DNA reads as TGTGCCAGCGGAAAGGGACAGAATAATTCACCCCTCCACTTT. This encodes CASGKGQNNSPLHF. The variable domain in full, completed from reference TRBV2 and TRBJ1-6, reads EPEVTQTPSHQVTQMGQEVILRCVPISNHLYFYWYRQILGQKVEFLVSFYNNEISEKSEIFDDQFSVERPDGSNFTLKIRSTKLEDSAMYFCASGKGQNNSPLHFGNGTRLTVT.

The genes are TRBV30 and TRBJ2-4; 8 nucleotides agree with TRBD2. This CDR3 spans 15 amino acids. Germline assignment: CDR1 GTSNPN and CDR2 SVGIG (reference sequence). Trimming at V came to 3 bases and at J to 2 bases, leaving 6 bases not matched to a gene. CDR3 nucleotide sequence: TGTGCCTGGAGCCGGGGGGGAGGACCCAAAAACATTCAGTACTTC. Residues: CAWSRGGGPKNIQYF.

This sequence joins TRBV21-1 and TRBJ2-5; TRBD2 is taken as the D call from the table, unchecked against the DNA. TRBV21-1 is a pseudogene. The CDR3 spans 17 residues. DNA of the CDR3: TGTGCCAGCAGCACACCTCCGGGACTAGCGGACCAAGAGACCCAGTACTTC. It translates to CASSTPPGLADQETQYF.

The V call is TRBV30, the J call TRBJ1-2; the match to TRBD1 covers 10 bases. The V and J ends lost 3 bases and 7 bases, in that order; junction bases with no gene match: 5. The CDR3 is made up of 13 amino acids. CDR1 and CDR2 from the germline V gene are GTSNPN and SVGIG (reference sequence). In DNA, the CDR3 is TGTGCCTGGAGCAGGGACAGGGGAGCTGGCTACACCTTC. Its protein is CAWSRDRGAGYTF.

This sequence joins TRBV7-2 and TRBJ2-1, with a weak D call TRBD1 (5 bases). This CDR3 is built from 17 residues. Trimming removed 1 base at V and 0 bases at J, with 13 bases between. Germline values: CDR1 SGHTA, CDR2 FQGNSA. The CDR3 reads CASSLVVRVFSYNEQFF. DNA of the CDR3: TGTGCCAGCAGCTTAGTGGTCAGGGTTTTCTCCTACAATGAGCAGTTCTTC.

The rearrangement joins TRBV7-8 to TRBJ1-1, with TRBD1 matching over 11 bases. After removal of 6 bases from V and 10 bases from J, the junction contained 10 bases not matched to a gene. The germline gives CDR1 SGHVS, CDR2 FQNEAQ. The length of the CDR3 is 14 residues. For the CDR3, the DNA is TGTGCCAGCAGTAACACGGGACAGGGGGTATTAGCTTTCTTT. Its protein product is CASSNTGQGVLAFF.

The V and J genes are TRBV7-2 and TRBJ2-2; tentative D call: TRBD2 (7 bases). Trimming pared 2 bases from V and 4 bases from J, leaving 11 bases between. The V gene's germline CDR1 is SGHTA and CDR2 FQGNSA. This CDR3 has 15 amino acids. Here the CDR3 DNA reads TGTGCCAGCAGCTTATTTAGGGGGGGCACCGGGGAGCTGTTTTTT. It translates to CASSLFRGGTGELFF.

The DNA of the CDR3 is TGTGCCAGCAGCTTGCGTAGCGGGGGTCGAGAGACCCAGTACTTC. It encodes CASSLRSGGRETQYF. This chain connects TRBV5-4 to TRBJ2-5; 9 bases agree with TRBD2. Looked up from germline, CDR1 is SGHNT and CDR2 is YYREEE (reference sequence). The junction had 5 bases not matched to a gene; V was cut back by 1 base and J by 4 bases. The CDR3 sequence is 15 residues long.

The chain combines TRBV29-1 with TRBJ1-3; no firm D call. Trimming shortened V by 4 bases and J by 0 bases, and 13 bases separated the two germline ends. Germline lookup yields CDR1 SQVTM and CDR2 ANQGSEA. There are 15 residues in the CDR3. The CDR3 bases are TGCAGCGTTGCTTACACGACTGACTCTGGAAACACCATATATTTT. Its translation: CSVAYTTDSGNTIYF.

The V call is TRBV7-7, the J call TRBJ2-2; 9 bases match TRBD1. V dropped 5 bases and J dropped 0; count of bases not matched to a gene: 1. The CDR3 contains 15 residues. Germline lookup yields CDR1 SSHAT and CDR2 FNYEAQ (reference sequence). The CDR3 DNA sequence: TGTGCCAGCAGCCGGGACAGGGCGAACACCGGGGAGCTGTTTTTT. Protein sequence: CASSRDRANTGELFF.

The CDR3 DNA reads TGTGCCAGCAGCTTTGAGGGACTAGGAGAGCAGTTCTTC. This codes for CASSFEGLGEQFF. The genes are TRBV7-2 and TRBJ2-1; TRBD2 matches at 8 bases. Germline values: CDR1 SGHTA, CDR2 FQGNSA. This CDR3 spans 13 amino acids. V was clipped by 3 bases and J by 10 bases; unmatched bases: 5.

The chain carries TRBV5-1 and TRBJ1-6; 7 bases match TRBD1. This CDR3 spans 15 amino acids. From germline, CDR1 is SGHRS and CDR2 YFSETQ. V gave up 4 bases and J gave up 10 bases; unmatched junction bases: 11. As DNA, the CDR3 is TGCGCCAGCAGCGAAAAGGGACAGCCGCCCTCACCCCTCCACTTT. Amino acid sequence: CASSEKGQPPSPLHF.